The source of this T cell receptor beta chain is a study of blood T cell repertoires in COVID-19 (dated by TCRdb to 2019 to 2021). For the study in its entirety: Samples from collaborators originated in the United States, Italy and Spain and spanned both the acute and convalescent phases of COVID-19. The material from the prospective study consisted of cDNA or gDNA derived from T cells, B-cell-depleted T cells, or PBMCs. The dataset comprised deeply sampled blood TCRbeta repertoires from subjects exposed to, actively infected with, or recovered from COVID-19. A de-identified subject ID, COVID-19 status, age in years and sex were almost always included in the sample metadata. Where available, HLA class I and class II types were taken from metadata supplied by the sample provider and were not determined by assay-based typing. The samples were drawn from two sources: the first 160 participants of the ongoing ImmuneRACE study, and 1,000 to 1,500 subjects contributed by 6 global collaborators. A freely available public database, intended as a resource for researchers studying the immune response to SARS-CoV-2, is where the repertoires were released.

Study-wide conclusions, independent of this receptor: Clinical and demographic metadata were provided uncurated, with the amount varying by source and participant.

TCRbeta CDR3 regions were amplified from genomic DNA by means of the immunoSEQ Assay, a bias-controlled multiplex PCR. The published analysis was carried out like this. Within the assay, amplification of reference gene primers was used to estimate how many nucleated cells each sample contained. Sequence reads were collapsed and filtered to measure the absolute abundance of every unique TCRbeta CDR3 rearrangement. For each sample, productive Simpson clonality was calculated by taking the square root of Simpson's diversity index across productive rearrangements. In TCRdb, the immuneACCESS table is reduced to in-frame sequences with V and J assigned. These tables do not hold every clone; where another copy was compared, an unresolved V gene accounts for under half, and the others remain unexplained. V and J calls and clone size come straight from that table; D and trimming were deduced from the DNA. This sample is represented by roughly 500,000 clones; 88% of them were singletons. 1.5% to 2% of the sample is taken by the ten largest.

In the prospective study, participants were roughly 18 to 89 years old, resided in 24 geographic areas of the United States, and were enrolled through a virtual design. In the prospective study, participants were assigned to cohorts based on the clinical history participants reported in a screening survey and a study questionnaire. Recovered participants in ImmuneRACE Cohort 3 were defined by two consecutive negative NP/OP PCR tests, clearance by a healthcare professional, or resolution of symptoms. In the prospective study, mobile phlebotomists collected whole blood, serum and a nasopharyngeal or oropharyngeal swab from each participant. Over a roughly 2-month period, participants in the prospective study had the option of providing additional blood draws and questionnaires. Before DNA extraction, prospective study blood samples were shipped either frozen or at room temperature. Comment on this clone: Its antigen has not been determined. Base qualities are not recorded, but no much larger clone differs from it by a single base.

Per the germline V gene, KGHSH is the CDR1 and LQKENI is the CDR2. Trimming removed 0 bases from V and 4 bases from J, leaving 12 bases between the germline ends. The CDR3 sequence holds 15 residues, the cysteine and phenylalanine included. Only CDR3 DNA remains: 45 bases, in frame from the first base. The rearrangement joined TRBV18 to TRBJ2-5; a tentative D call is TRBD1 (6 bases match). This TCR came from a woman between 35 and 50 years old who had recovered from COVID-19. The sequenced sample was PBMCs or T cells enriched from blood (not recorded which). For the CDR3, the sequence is CASSPPSRGRETQYF. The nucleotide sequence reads TGTGCCAGCTCACCACCAAGCAGGGGAAGAGAGACCCAGTACTTC.